Listed below are T cell receptor beta chains from one sample, sequenced in a study of beta chain features in type 1 diabetes. Sequenced by immunoSEQ multiplex PCR; TCRdb stores in-frame clones only, minus some. The sample carries hundreds of thousands of clones, 15% recorded once. Sequenced input: naive CD4+ T cells from blood. Receptors were obtained from a man younger than 30 in good health. CDR3s include the opening cysteine and the closing phenylalanine or tryptophan. Each record gives: D gene, V gene, J gene, clone size, CDR3 DNA, CDR3 protein. D genes are given only for firm matches. Part of the rows lack a size; the others show once, few, many or a class for expanded clones.

TRBD2	TRBV11-3	TRBJ2-5	few	TGTGCCAGCAGCTTAGAGGGGACTAGCATTATTGAGACCCAGTACTTC	CASSLEGTSIIETQYF
NA	TRBV5-1	TRBJ2-2	NA	TGCGCCAGCGGCATTGGAGGGACAGCCTTCACCGGGGAGCTGTTTTTT	CASGIGGTAFTGELFF
NA	TRBV28	TRBJ2-1	NA	TGTGCCAGCACCCCCTCTGGGCTGAATGAGCAGTTCTTC	CASTPSGLNEQFF
TRBD1	TRBV30	TRBJ1-1	NA	TGTGCCTGGAGTGCGGCAGGGGGCGTGAACACTGAAGCTTTCTTT	CAWSAAGGVNTEAFF
NA	TRBV19	TRBJ2-3	few	TGTGCCAGTAGTACGCCGACAGGCTCGCGTACTGCAGATACGCAGTATTTT	CASSTPTGSRTADTQYF
NA	TRBV27	TRBJ2-5	NA	TGTGCCAGCAGTTTAAAGGGAGGACATATTCAAGAGACCCAGTACTTC	CASSLKGGHIQETQYF
NA	TRBV4-3	TRBJ2-1	few	TGCGCCAGCAGCCAAGTCCTTGGCGGGGGCGAGCAGTTCTTC	CASSQVLGGGEQFF
TRBD2	TRBV10-3	TRBJ2-1	few	TGTGCCATCAGCAGCCGCCAACTAGCGGGAGTCGATGAGCAGTTCTTC	CAISSRQLAGVDEQFF
NA	TRBV5-1	TRBJ2-7	NA	TGCGCCGATAGGGTTGAAGGAACCTACGAGCAGTACTTC	CADRVEGTYEQYF
NA	TRBV5-1	TRBJ1-5	few	TGCGCCAGCAGCTTGGACTCTCCTAGCAATCAGCCCCAGCATTTT	CASSLDSPSNQPQHF
NA	TRBV11-2	TRBJ2-1	many	TGTGCCAGCAGGGCGCTCGCGGGGCAGTTCTTC	CASRALAGQFF
NA	TRBV7-9	TRBJ1-4	NA	TGTGCCAGCAGCTTAGCGGGAGGGCATGGAGAAAAACTGTTTTTT	CASSLAGGHGEKLFF
TRBD1	TRBV28	TRBJ2-2	few	TGTGCCAGCAGCCTCGACAGGGGCAACACCGGGGAGCTGTTTTTT	CASSLDRGNTGELFF
NA	TRBV7-6	TRBJ2-2	NA	TGTGCCAGCAGCTCCGGGACGGGGACGAACAGCCCCGGGGAGCTGTTTTTT	CASSSGTGTNSPGELFF
NA	TRBV4-3	TRBJ1-5	few	TGCGCCAGCAGCCAAGAAAGAGGGGCCAATCAGCCCCAGCATTTT	CASSQERGANQPQHF
NA	TRBV6-5	TRBJ2-3	few	TGTGCCAGCATTACTTACCTGACAGGCACAGATACGCAGTATTTT	CASITYLTGTDTQYF
NA	TRBV14	TRBJ1-2	NA	TGTGCCAGCAGCAGGACTGGCTTCTATGGCTACACCTTC	CASSRTGFYGYTF
TRBD2	TRBV7-2	TRBJ2-1	NA	TGTGCCAGCAGCTTAGCTCGCCTAGCGGGAGTTACTGAGCAGTTCTTC	CASSLARLAGVTEQFF
TRBD1	TRBV5-4	TRBJ2-7	NA	TGCGCCAGCAGCTTGAGACAGGGGAGCTCCTACGAGCAGTACTTC	CASSLRQGSSYEQYF
NA	TRBV4-3	TRBJ1-1	few	TGCGCCAGCAGCCAAGAAGGGGGGGCCACTGAAGCTTTCTTT	CASSQEGGATEAFF
NA	TRBV7-9	TRBJ1-1	few	TGTGCCAGCAGCGGTACGGGACGGAAGAACACTGAAGCTTTCTTT	CASSGTGRKNTEAFF
NA	TRBV7-2	TRBJ2-3	NA	TGTGCCAGCAGCTTTACCCCCGGGGATACGCAGTATTTT	CASSFTPGDTQYF
NA	TRBV30	TRBJ2-3	few	TGTGCCTGCACAACCGTGACAGATACGCAGTATTTT	CACTTVTDTQYF